This T cell receptor (beta chain) appears in the sequencing data of a study of cytomegalovirus exposure and HLA in healthy donors. For the study at large: Earlier, 100 million to 120 million unique TCR beta sequences were recovered from roughly 180 million T cells by an analysis.

The CDR3 runs to 15 residues. Trimming at V came to 6 bases and at J to 6 bases, leaving 14 bases not matched to a gene. Germline CDR1 reads SGHNT; CDR2 reads YYREEE (reference sequence). Researchers ran the PCR with 60 Vbeta and 13 Jbeta primers. TCRdb's table, derived via immunoSEQ multiplex PCR, lists solely in-frame clones and lacks some. The table shows 130,000 or so clones, with approximately 82% occurring only once. The chain couples TRBV5-4 to TRBJ2-7, with 8 bases fitting TRBD2. Sequenced material: PBMCs. This clonotype was sampled from a man between 18 and 29 years old in good health and CMV-seropositive. The CDR3 region has the DNA TGTGCCAGCACCCTCCAGACAGGACTAGCAGCCGAGCAGTACTTC. It specifies CASTLQTGLAAEQYF. Using reference TRBV5-4 and TRBJ2-7 for the parts outside the CDR3, the full variable domain is ETGVTQSPTHLIKTRGQQVTLRCSSQSGHNTVSWYQQALGQGPQFIFQYYREEENGRGNFPPRFSGLQFPNYSSELNVNALELDDSALYLCASTLQTGLAAEQYFGPGTRLTVT.